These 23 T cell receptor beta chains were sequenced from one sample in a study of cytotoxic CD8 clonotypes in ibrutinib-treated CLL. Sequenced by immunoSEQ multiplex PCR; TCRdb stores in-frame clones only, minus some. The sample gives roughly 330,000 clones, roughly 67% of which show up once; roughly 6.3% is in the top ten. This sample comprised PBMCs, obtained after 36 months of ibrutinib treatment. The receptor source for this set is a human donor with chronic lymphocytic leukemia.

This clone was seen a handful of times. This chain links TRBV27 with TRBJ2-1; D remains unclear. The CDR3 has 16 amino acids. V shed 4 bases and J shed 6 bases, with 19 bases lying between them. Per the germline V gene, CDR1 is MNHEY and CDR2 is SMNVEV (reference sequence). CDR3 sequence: CASSSRTVSGANEQFF. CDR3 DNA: TGTGCCAGCAGTTCTCGGACCGTGTCCGGAGCCAATGAGCAGTTCTTC.

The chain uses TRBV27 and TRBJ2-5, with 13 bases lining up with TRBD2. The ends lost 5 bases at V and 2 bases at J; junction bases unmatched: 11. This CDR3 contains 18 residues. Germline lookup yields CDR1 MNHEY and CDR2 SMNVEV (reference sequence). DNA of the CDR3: TGTGCCAGCAGTCATATACGACTAGCGGGAGGATTACAAGAGACCCAGTACTTC. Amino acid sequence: CASSHIRLAGGLQETQYF.

The CDR3 loop is CASSVTSGIQNEQFF. CDR3 DNA sequence: TGTGCCAGCTCAGTGACTAGCGGGATACAAAATGAGCAGTTCTTC. The chain carries TRBV18 and TRBJ2-1; 11 nucleotides line up with TRBD2. The junction had 7 bases not matched to a gene; V was cut back by 5 bases and J by 7 bases. The CDR3 contains 15 residues. Germline V lookup: CDR1 KGHSH, CDR2 LQKENI.

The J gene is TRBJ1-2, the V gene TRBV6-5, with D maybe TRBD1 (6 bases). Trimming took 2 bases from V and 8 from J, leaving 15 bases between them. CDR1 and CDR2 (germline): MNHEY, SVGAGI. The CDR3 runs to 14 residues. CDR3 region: CASSYGQSGGGYTF. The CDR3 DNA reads TGTGCCAGCAGTTACGGGCAGAGTGGGGGCGGCTACACCTTC.

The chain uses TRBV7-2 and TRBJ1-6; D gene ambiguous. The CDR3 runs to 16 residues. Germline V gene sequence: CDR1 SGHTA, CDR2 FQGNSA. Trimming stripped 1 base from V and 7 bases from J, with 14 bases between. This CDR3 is CASSLVRGVKNSPLHF. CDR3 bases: TGTGCCAGCAGCTTAGTCCGGGGTGTAAAGAATTCACCCCTCCACTTT.

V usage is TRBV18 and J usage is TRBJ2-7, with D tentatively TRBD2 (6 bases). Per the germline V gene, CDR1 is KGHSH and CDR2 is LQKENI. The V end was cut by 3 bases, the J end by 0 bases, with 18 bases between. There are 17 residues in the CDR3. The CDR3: CASSPGRRPTSSYEQYF. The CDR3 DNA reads TGTGCCAGCTCACCGGGACGCCGCCCGACTAGCTCCTACGAGCAGTACTTC.

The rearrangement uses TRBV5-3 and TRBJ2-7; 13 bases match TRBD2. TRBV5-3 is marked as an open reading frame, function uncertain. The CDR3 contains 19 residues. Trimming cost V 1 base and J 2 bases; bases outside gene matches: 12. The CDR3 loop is CARSLPGLAGPEFPYEQYF. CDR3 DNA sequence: TGTGCCAGAAGCTTGCCGGGACTAGCGGGGCCCGAATTCCCCTACGAGCAGTACTTC.

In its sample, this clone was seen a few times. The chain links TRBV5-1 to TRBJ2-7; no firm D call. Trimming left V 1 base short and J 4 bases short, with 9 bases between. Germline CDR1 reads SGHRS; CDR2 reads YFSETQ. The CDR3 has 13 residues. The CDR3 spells CASSLLSRYEQYF. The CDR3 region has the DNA TGCGCCAGCAGCTTGTTGAGCCGTTACGAGCAGTACTTC.

The CDR3 DNA reads TGTGCCACCAGCAGAGATCAGATCCCCGAGCTGTTTTTT. Amino acids: CATSRDQIPELFF. This rearrangement joins TRBV15 to TRBJ2-2; no reliable D call. Germline loops: CDR1 LNHNV, CDR2 YYDKDF (reference sequence). Trimming cost V 0 bases and J 11 bases, with 10 bases left between them. The length of the CDR3 is 13 residues.

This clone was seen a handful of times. CDR3 protein: CASSRSGSTSSYEQYF. CDR3 DNA: TGCGCCAGCAGTCGTAGCGGGAGCACCTCCTCCTACGAGCAGTACTTC. The V call is TRBV5-1, the J call TRBJ2-7, with 9 bases matching TRBD2. In germline, CDR1 is SGHRS, CDR2 YFSETQ. The V segment lost 5 bases and the J segment 0 bases; nucleotides outside the gene matches: 9. The CDR3 covers 16 residues. Together with reference TRBV5-1 and TRBJ2-7, the CDR3 gives the full variable domain: KAGVTQTPRYLIKTRGQQVTLSCSPISGHRSVSWYQQTPGQGLQFLFEYFSETQRNKGNFPGRFSGRQFSNSRSEMNVSTLELGDSALYLCASSRSGSTSSYEQYFGPGTRLTVT.

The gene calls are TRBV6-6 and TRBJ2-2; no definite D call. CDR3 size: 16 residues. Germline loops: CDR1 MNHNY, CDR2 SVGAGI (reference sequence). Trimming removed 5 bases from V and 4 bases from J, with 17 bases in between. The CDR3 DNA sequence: TGTGCCAGCAGTCCCTTAAGGCGTCCGGGCACCGGGGAGCTGTTTTTT. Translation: CASSPLRRPGTGELFF.

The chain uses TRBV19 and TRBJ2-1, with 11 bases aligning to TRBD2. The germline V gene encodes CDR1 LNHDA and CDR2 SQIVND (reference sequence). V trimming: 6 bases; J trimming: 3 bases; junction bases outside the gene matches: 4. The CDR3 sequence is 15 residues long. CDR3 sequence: CASSLGLADYNEQFF. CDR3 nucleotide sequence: TGTGCCAGTAGCTTGGGACTAGCGGACTACAATGAGCAGTTCTTC.

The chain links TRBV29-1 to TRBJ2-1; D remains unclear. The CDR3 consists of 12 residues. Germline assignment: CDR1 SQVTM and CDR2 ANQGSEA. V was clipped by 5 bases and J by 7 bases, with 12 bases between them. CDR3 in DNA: TGCAGCGTTCCCACCCTGGGGAATGAGCAGTTCTTC. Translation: CSVPTLGNEQFF.

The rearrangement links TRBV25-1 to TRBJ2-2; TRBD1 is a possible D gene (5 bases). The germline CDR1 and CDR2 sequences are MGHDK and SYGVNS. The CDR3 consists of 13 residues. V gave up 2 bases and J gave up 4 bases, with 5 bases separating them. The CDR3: CASSERGTGELFF. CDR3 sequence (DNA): TGTGCCAGCAGTGAAAGGGGCACCGGGGAGCTGTTTTTT.

Here the CDR3 reads CSARGNTEAFF. The CDR3 nucleotides are TGCAGTGCTAGAGGCAACACTGAAGCTTTCTTT. The rearrangement links TRBV20-1 to TRBJ1-1, with unresolved D. Trimming took 1 base from V and 2 from J, leaving 2 bases between them. Germline values: CDR1 DFQATT, CDR2 SNEGSKA (reference sequence). The length of the CDR3 is 11 residues.

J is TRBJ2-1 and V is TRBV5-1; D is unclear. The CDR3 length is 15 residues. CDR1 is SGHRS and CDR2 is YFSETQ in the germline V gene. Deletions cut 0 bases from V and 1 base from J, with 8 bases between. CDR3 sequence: CASSLGGMSYNEQFF. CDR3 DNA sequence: TGCGCCAGCAGCTTGGGGGGAATGTCCTACAATGAGCAGTTCTTC. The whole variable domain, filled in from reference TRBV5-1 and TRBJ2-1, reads KAGVTQTPRYLIKTRGQQVTLSCSPISGHRSVSWYQQTPGQGLQFLFEYFSETQRNKGNFPGRFSGRQFSNSRSEMNVSTLELGDSALYLCASSLGGMSYNEQFFGPGTRLTVL.

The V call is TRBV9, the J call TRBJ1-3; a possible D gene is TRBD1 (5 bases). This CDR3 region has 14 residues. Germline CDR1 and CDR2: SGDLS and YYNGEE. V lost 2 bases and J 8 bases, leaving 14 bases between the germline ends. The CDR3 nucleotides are TGTGCCAGCAGCGTCAGGGATCCGATGGACACCATATATTTT. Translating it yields CASSVRDPMDTIYF.

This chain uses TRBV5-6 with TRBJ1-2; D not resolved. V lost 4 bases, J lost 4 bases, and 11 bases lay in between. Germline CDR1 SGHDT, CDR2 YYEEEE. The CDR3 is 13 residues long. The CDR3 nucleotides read TGTGCCAGCAGCACCGGACTGAGCTATGGCTACACCTTC. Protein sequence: CASSTGLSYGYTF.

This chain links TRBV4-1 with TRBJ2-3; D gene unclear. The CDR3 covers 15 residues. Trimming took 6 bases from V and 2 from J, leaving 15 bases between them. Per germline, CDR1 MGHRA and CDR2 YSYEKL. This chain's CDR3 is CASSLLPTTTDTQYF. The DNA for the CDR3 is TGCGCCAGCAGTCTTCTACCAACGACCACAGATACGCAGTATTTT.

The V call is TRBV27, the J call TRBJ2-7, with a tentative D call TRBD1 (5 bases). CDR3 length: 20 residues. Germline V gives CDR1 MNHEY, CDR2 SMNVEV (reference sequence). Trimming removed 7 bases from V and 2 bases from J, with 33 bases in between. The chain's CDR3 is CASIGVTRFLNSPNAYEQYF. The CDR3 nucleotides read TGTGCCAGCATAGGGGTGACCAGGTTTCTTAACTCCCCTAATGCCTACGAGCAGTACTTC.

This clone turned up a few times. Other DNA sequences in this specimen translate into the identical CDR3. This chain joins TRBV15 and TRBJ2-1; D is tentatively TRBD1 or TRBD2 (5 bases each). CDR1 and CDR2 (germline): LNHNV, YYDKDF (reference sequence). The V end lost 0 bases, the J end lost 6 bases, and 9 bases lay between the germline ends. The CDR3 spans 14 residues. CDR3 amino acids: CATSRDWGSNEQFF. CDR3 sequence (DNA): TGTGCCACCAGCAGAGATTGGGGGTCCAATGAGCAGTTCTTC. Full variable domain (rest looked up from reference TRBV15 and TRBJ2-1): DAMVIQNPRYQVTQFGKPVTLSCSQTLNHNVMYWYQQKSSQAPKLLFHYYDKDFNNEADTPDNFQSRRPNTSFCFLDIRSPGLGDTAMYLCATSRDWGSNEQFFGPGTRLTVL.

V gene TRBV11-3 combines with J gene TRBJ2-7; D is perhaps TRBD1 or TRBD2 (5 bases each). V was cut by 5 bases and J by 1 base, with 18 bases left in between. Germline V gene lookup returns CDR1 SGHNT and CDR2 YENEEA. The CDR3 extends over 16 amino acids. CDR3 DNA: TGTGCCAGCAGCCGGTCGGGACCCCAGGAATCCTACGAGCAGTACTTC. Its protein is CASSRSGPQESYEQYF.

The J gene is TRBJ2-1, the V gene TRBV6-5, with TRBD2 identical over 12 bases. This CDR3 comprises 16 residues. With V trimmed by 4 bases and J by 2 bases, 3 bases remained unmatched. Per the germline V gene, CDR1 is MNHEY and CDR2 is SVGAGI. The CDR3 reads CASSSRLAGAYNEQFF. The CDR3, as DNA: TGTGCCAGCAGTTCCCGACTAGCGGGAGCCTACAATGAGCAGTTCTTC.